The rows below give T cell receptor beta chains drawn from one sample of a study of T cell responses to AZD1222 COVID-19 vaccine. Repertoires were generated with immunoSEQ multiplex PCR, while TCRdb's copy carries only in-frame clones and drops some. Of 75,000 to 90,000 clones listed, approximately 91% are singletons. Material: peripheral blood, obtained on day 0 of AZD1222 vaccination. The receptors were gathered from an adult in good health. Each CDR3 is given with its conserved first and last residue. A D gene is named only where the DNA matches it firmly. Some rows mark clone size as missing; the rest say once, few, many or name a class of expanded clone.

d_gene	v_gene	j_gene	abundance	CDR3nt	CDR3aa
TRBD1	TRBV2	TRBJ1-1	.	TGTGCCGGGGACAGACCGAACACTGAAGCTTTCTTT	CAGDRPNTEAFF
.	TRBV2	TRBJ2-5	.	TGTGCCAGCAAAAACAGGGTCGAGGAGACCCAGTACTTC	CASKNRVEETQYF
.	TRBV7-9	TRBJ2-7	.	TGTGCCAGCAGCCCGGGGTACGAGCAGTACTTC	CASSPGYEQYF
.	TRBV18	TRBJ1-6	.	TGTGCCAGCTCACGCGGGTCGACAGGCCTTAATTCACCCCTCCACTTT	CASSRGSTGLNSPLHF
TRBD1	TRBV10-3	TRBJ2-1	.	TGTGCCATCAGTGTGAGGGACAGTATATGGAATGAGCAGTTCTTC	CAISVRDSIWNEQFF
.	TRBV9	TRBJ2-7	once	TGTGCCAGCAGCGCGACAGACTACCCCCTATCCCCCTACGAGCAGTACTTC	CASSATDYPLSPYEQYF
.	TRBV9	TRBJ1-1	.	TGTGCCAGCAGCTCCAGGGAAGGAGTTACTGAAGCTTTCTTT	CASSSREGVTEAFF
TRBD1	TRBV14	TRBJ1-2	.	TGTGCCAGCAGCCAGACAGGGTCCTATGGCTACACCTTC	CASSQTGSYGYTF
.	TRBV12-3/TRBV12-4	TRBJ1-1	.	TGTGCCAGCAGCCCAAACTCTGAAGCTTTCTTT	CASSPNSEAFF
.	TRBV6-1	TRBJ2-1	.	TGTGCCAGCAGTGAATTTGAGGGGAGTACATACAATGAGCAGTTCTTC	CASSEFEGSTYNEQFF
.	TRBV28	TRBJ1-5	.	TGTGCCAGCAGTTTGCTCGAACAGCCCCAGCATTTT	CASSLLEQPQHF
TRBD2	TRBV5-6	TRBJ2-7	.	TGTGCCAGCAGCTTGGGACAGGGACTAGCGGGATTCGGGCAGTACTTC	CASSLGQGLAGFGQYF
.	TRBV27	TRBJ1-1	.	TGTGCCAGCAGTTTATCGAATGGGGGCCAAACTGAAGCTTTCTTT	CASSLSNGGQTEAFF
TRBD1	TRBV7-9	TRBJ2-1	once	TGTGCCAGCAGCCGACAGGGCAGCCAGCACAATGAGCAGTTCTTC	CASSRQGSQHNEQFF
.	TRBV7-3	TRBJ2-6	.	TGTGCCAGCAGCTTAAGTGCAGGGACCGGGGCCAACGTCCTGACTTTC	CASSLSAGTGANVLTF
.	TRBV27	TRBJ1-2	.	TGTGCCAGCAGTCCCACAGGGATTTTGCCCGGTTTGAGCGGCTACACCTTC	CASSPTGILPGLSGYTF
.	TRBV7-2	TRBJ2-3	.	TGTGCCAGCAGCTTAGCAGACGGGATAGATACGCAGTATTTT	CASSLADGIDTQYF
.	TRBV5-1	TRBJ1-4	.	TGCGCCAGCAGCGGAGGCACCGTTAATGAAAAACTGTTTTTT	CASSGGTVNEKLFF
.	TRBV6-2/TRBV6-3	TRBJ2-6	.	TGTGCCAGCAGTTATTCAGGGGCTGGGGCCAACGTCCTGACTTTC	CASSYSGAGANVLTF
TRBD1	TRBV6-5	TRBJ2-2	few	TGTGCCAGCAGTTTGGGACAGGGCGTACCAACCGGGGAGCTGTTTTTT	CASSLGQGVPTGELFF
.	TRBV7-2	TRBJ1-2	.	TGTGCCAGCAGCCCTGGCCGGGGCTATGGCTACACCTTC	CASSPGRGYGYTF
TRBD1	TRBV5-1	TRBJ1-4	.	TGCGCCAGCAGCGAGGGGACAGGGGTAAATGAAAAACTGTTTTTT	CASSEGTGVNEKLFF
TRBD1	TRBV4-2	TRBJ2-7	once	TGTGCCAGCAGCCAAGCCTTGGACAGGGCCTACGAGCAGTACTTC	CASSQALDRAYEQYF
.	TRBV11-2	TRBJ1-1	once	TGTGCCAGCAGCTTAGGAACGGGGAACACTGAAGCTTTCTTT	CASSLGTGNTEAFF
.	TRBV12-5	TRBJ2-1	few	TGTGCTAGTGGGCTTATACGGGGCAGCTCCAATGAGCAGTTCTTC	CASGLIRGSSNEQFF
.	TRBV15	TRBJ1-2	few	TGTGCCACCAGCAAACAGGACTATGGCTACACCTTC	CATSKQDYGYTF
TRBD1	TRBV7-8	TRBJ2-7	.	TGTGCCAGCAGCTTAGGAGGGGGCGCGGGCTACGAGCAGTACTTC	CASSLGGGAGYEQYF
TRBD2	TRBV10-1	TRBJ2-7	.	TGCGCCAGCAGTGGGTCCGTAGCGGGAGTACCGTCCTACGAGCAGTACTTC	CASSGSVAGVPSYEQYF
.	TRBV7-2	TRBJ1-6	.	TGTGCCAGCAGCTCCAACCGGCAGGGGTATAATTCACCCCTCCACTTT	CASSSNRQGYNSPLHF
.	TRBV20-1	TRBJ2-7	.	TGCAGTGCTAGTCTCAGGGGAACCCACGAGCAGTACTTC	CSASLRGTHEQYF
TRBD1	TRBV5-1	TRBJ1-1	.	TGCGCCAGCAGCTTGGTGGGACAGGGGGGCACTGAAGCTTTCTTT	CASSLVGQGGTEAFF